Shown below are 26 T cell receptor beta chains from a single sample sequenced in a study of blood T cell repertoires in COVID-19. TCRdb's copy holds only in-frame clones and misses some; the assay was immunoSEQ multiplex PCR. The data contain 120,000 or so clones, around three quarters of them singletons. Sample: peripheral blood. These receptors originate from a woman between 70 and 85 years old with acute or convalescent COVID-19.

This clone was found once. Written as DNA, the CDR3 is TGTGCCAGCACGGGGGGGCTCGCCTACAATGAGCAGTTCTTC. This codes for CASTGGLAYNEQFF. This chain links TRBV6-6 with TRBJ2-1; TRBD2 matches 8 bases. CDR1 is MNHNY and CDR2 is SVGAGI in the germline V gene (reference sequence). The J segment lost 2 bases and the V segment lost 7 bases, leaving 4 bases of the junction unmatched. This CDR3 comprises 14 residues.

The table lists this clone with a count of one. This chain joins TRBV6-2 or TRBV6-3 and TRBJ2-7, with 9 bases identical to TRBD2. Germline V gene data show CDR1 as MNHEY and CDR2 as SVGEGT. Trimming at V came to 2 bases and at J to 2 bases, leaving 10 bases not matched to a gene. The CDR3 extends over 17 amino acids. The CDR3, as DNA: TGTGCCAGCAGTTACGTCTCTAGCGGGGTATCCCCCTACGAGCAGTACTTC. It yields the protein CASSYVSSGVSPYEQYF.

The J gene is TRBJ2-5, the V gene TRBV11-2; 11 bases are a match to TRBD1. Germline V lookup: CDR1 SGHAT, CDR2 FQNNGV. The trim removed 3 bases at V and 5 bases at J, leaving 5 bases unmatched. This CDR3 contains 15 residues. The CDR3 DNA sequence: TGTGCCAGCAGCTTGGACAGGGGGCAAATGGAGACCCAGTACTTC. It yields the protein CASSLDRGQMETQYF.

V is TRBV5-4 and J is TRBJ2-1, with D possibly being TRBD1 (6 bases). Germline CDR1 reads SGHNT; CDR2 reads YYREEE (reference sequence). The CDR3 runs 15 residues. Trimming cost V 1 base and J 6 bases, with 14 bases left between them. The CDR3 sequence: CASSLLQGIANEQFF. CDR3 sequence (DNA): TGTGCCAGCAGCTTGTTGCAGGGGATCGCCAATGAGCAGTTCTTC.

The chain joins TRBV28 to TRBJ2-7; 10 bases are a match to TRBD2. The CDR3 is made up of 11 amino acids. Germline V gives CDR1 MDHEN, CDR2 SYDVKM. With 11 bases clipped from V and 4 bases from J, the junction kept 2 bases outside the gene matches. The CDR3, as DNA: TGTGCCTCGGGACTAGCGTACGAGCAGTACTTC. It is translated as CASGLAYEQYF.

This sequence joins TRBV7-2 and TRBJ1-4, with D maybe TRBD1 (6 bases). The germline V gene encodes CDR1 SGHTA and CDR2 FQGNSA. Trimming took 5 bases from V and 0 from J, leaving 19 bases between them. The length of the CDR3 is 18 residues. CDR3: CASSQMGAWGATNEKLFF. CDR3 nucleotide sequence: TGTGCCAGCAGCCAAATGGGGGCATGGGGAGCAACTAATGAAAAACTGTTTTTT.

This clone has more than one count but fewer than ten. The chain is built from TRBV29-1 and TRBJ2-7, with a weak D call TRBD1 (5 bases). Trimming removed 7 bases from V and 1 base from J, with 11 bases in between. Germline values: CDR1 SQVTM, CDR2 ANQGSEA. The CDR3 is 12 residues long. The DNA of the CDR3 is TGCAGCGGCCGTTCAGGGTCCTACGAGCAGTACTTC. Its translation: CSGRSGSYEQYF.

A word on this clone: A read error may produce the germline difference seen at one junction end. This chain's CDR3 is CASNYARSTDTQYF. In DNA, the CDR3 is TGTGCCAGCAATTACGCGCGGAGCACAGATACGCAGTATTTT. This chain links TRBV6-6 with TRBJ2-3; D remains unclear. Germline V gene sequence: CDR1 MNHNY, CDR2 SVGAGI (reference sequence). The CDR3 runs 14 residues.

V and J are TRBV6-1 and TRBJ2-7, with 8 positions matching TRBD2. This CDR3 is 15 amino acids long. V gave up 2 bases and J gave up 3 bases; unmatched junction bases: 6. Germline V CDR1 and CDR2: MNHNS, SASEGT. The CDR3, as DNA: TGTGCCAGCAGTGAACTACTAGCGGAATACTACGAGCAGTACTTC. Its protein is CASSELLAEYYEQYF.

V usage is TRBV5-6 and J usage is TRBJ2-1; D may be TRBD1 (5 bases). Germline lookup yields CDR1 SGHDT and CDR2 YYEEEE. Deletions cut 6 bases from V and 4 bases from J, with 14 bases between. The CDR3 is made up of 14 amino acids. The CDR3 nucleotides are TGTGCCAGCACTGTCAGGGTATCATACAATGAGCAGTTCTTC. Its translation: CASTVRVSYNEQFF.

This clone occurred a few times. This sequence joins TRBV11-2 and TRBJ1-5; maybe TRBD1 (5 bases). The CDR3 has 13 amino acids. The V gene lost 5 bases and the J gene lost 3 bases, with 8 bases spanning the gap. CDR1 is SGHAT and CDR2 is FQNNGV in the germline V gene. The DNA of the CDR3 is TGTGCCAGCAGCACAGGAATCAATCAGCCCCAGCATTTT. Translating it yields CASSTGINQPQHF.

This rearrangement joins TRBV4-1 to TRBJ2-3, with 9 positions matching TRBD2. From germline, CDR1 is MGHRA and CDR2 YSYEKL. V was clipped by 0 bases and J by 6 bases; unmatched bases: 4. The CDR3 covers 15 residues. The CDR3 here is CASSQELAGQDTQYF. CDR3 in DNA: TGCGCCAGCAGCCAAGAACTAGCGGGCCAGGATACGCAGTATTTT.

The chain combines TRBV13 with TRBJ2-4; TRBD1 matches at 9 bases. The CDR3 is 14 residues long. CDR1 is PRHDT, CDR2 FYEKMQ, per germline (reference sequence). Losses at the gene ends were 5 bases for V and 6 bases for J; bases not matched to a gene: 5. This chain's CDR3 is CASSISGQGNIQYF. DNA of the CDR3: TGTGCCAGCAGCATATCGGGACAGGGAAACATTCAGTACTTC.

This clone showed up just once. The chain employs TRBV7-6 and TRBJ2-3; the match to TRBD2 covers 14 bases. V dropped 5 bases and J dropped 4; count of bases not matched to a gene: 5. Germline CDR1 SGHVS, CDR2 FNYEAQ. The CDR3 has 16 residues. The CDR3 is CASSPGTSGSADTQYF. CDR3 nucleotide sequence: TGTGCCAGCAGCCCGGGGACTAGCGGGAGTGCAGATACGCAGTATTTT.

V usage is TRBV14 and J usage is TRBJ2-7, with D unclear. CDR1 SGHDN and CDR2 FVKESK come from the germline V gene. Trimming cost V 2 bases and J 0 bases, with 8 bases left between them. The CDR3 is 14 amino acids. Here the CDR3 reads CASSQHLASYEQYF. CDR3 sequence (DNA): TGTGCCAGCAGCCAACATCTGGCCTCCTACGAGCAGTACTTC.

J is TRBJ2-3 and V is TRBV19, with D uncertain. In germline, CDR1 is LNHDA, CDR2 SQIVND (reference sequence). The CDR3 is made up of 14 amino acids. V lost 1 base and J 2 bases, leaving 7 bases between the germline ends. CDR3 nucleotides: TGTGCCAGTAGTATAGGACGGGTCACAGATACGCAGTATTTT. This encodes CASSIGRVTDTQYF. The variable domain in full, completed from reference TRBV19 and TRBJ2-3, reads DGGITQSPKYLFRKEGQNVTLSCEQNLNHDAMYWYRQDPGQGLRLIYYSQIVNDFQKGDIAEGYSVSREKKESFPLTVTSAQKNPTAFYLCASSIGRVTDTQYFGPGTRLTVL.

This clone was found a few times. This chain joins TRBV2 and TRBJ2-7; D is perhaps TRBD1 (6 bases). This CDR3 contains 12 residues. Trimming stripped 5 bases from V and 3 bases from J, with 8 bases between. The germline gives CDR1 SNHLY, CDR2 FYNNEI. The CDR3 sequence: CASSKTGYEQYF. The DNA of the CDR3 is TGTGCCAGCAGTAAGACAGGCTACGAGCAGTACTTC.

Notes on this clone: This sample includes further DNA sequences coding for the same CDR3. The chain employs TRBV3-1 (or the pseudogene TRBV3-2) and TRBJ1-6; the D is unclear. This CDR3 is 12 amino acids long. From germline, CDR1 is LGHDT and CDR2 YNNKEL (reference sequence). The ends were cut back, 0 bases at V and 14 bases at J, with 8 bases in the middle. Here the CDR3 DNA reads TGTGCCAGCAGCCAAGACACCAGAACCCTCCACTTT. It encodes CASSQDTRTLHF.

This clone was recorded a few times. The genes are TRBV11-2 and TRBJ2-7; 7 positions match TRBD2. This CDR3 has 15 residues. Losses at the gene ends were 1 base for V and 3 bases for J; bases not matched to a gene: 6. CDR1 and CDR2 (germline): SGHAT, FQNNGV. CDR3 coding DNA: TGTGCCAGCAGCTTAGGTGAGACTAGCTTCTACGAGCAGTACTTC. Protein: CASSLGETSFYEQYF.

This clone was seen many times. The CDR3 DNA reads as TGTGCCAGCAGTTACCTCGGGACACGAGAAGCTTTCTTT. Translation gives CASSYLGTREAFF. The V and J genes are TRBV6-2 or TRBV6-3 and TRBJ1-1, with a weak D call TRBD1 (6 bases). The CDR3 consists of 13 residues. Germline CDR1 and CDR2: MNHEY and SVGEGT. V dropped 2 bases and J dropped 8 bases, with 12 bases sitting between them.

V gene TRBV3-1 (or the pseudogene TRBV3-2) combines with J gene TRBJ1-4; perhaps TRBD1 as D (5 bases). This CDR3 comprises 14 residues. V was clipped by 2 bases and J by 5 bases, with 9 bases between them. Germline V CDR1 and CDR2: LGHDT, YNNKEL (reference sequence). CDR3 sequence: CASSQRTQNEKLFF. The CDR3 bases are TGTGCCAGCAGCCAACGGACACAGAATGAAAAACTGTTTTTT.

The V call is TRBV5-1, the J call TRBJ1-6; 7 bases line up with TRBD1. Germline CDR1 reads SGHRS; CDR2 reads YFSETQ. This CDR3 region has 16 residues. The J segment lost 7 bases and the V segment lost 1 base, leaving 8 bases of the junction unmatched. The DNA for the CDR3 is TGCGCCAGCAGCTTGACCCCCGCAGGGGGGAATTCACCCCTCCACTTT. Translating it yields CASSLTPAGGNSPLHF.

The chain employs TRBV30 and TRBJ1-2; the D gene is possibly TRBD1 (5 bases). V was cut by 4 bases and J by 0 bases, with 15 bases left in between. Germline loops: CDR1 GTSNPN, CDR2 SVGIG (reference sequence). The length of the CDR3 is 15 residues. CDR3 DNA sequence: TGTGCCTGGAATCTACGCGGGGGATCTAACTATGGCTACACCTTC. Translating gives CAWNLRGGSNYGYTF.

V gene TRBV5-1 combines with J gene TRBJ2-1; D might be TRBD1 (6 bases). Trimming pared 0 bases from V and 0 bases from J, leaving 10 bases between. The CDR3 is made up of 16 amino acids. Germline V gives CDR1 SGHRS, CDR2 YFSETQ. The CDR3 here is CASSLGQASSYNEQFF. The CDR3 DNA sequence: TGCGCCAGCAGCTTGGGACAGGCCAGCTCCTACAATGAGCAGTTCTTC.

The chain links TRBV5-1 to TRBJ2-7; D not resolved. The CDR3 totals 14 residues. Trimming left V 2 bases short and J 1 base short, with 10 bases between. Germline CDR1 SGHRS, CDR2 YFSETQ. DNA for the CDR3: TGCGCCAGCAGCTTTACAGATCCATCCTACGAGCAGTACTTC. Its translation: CASSFTDPSYEQYF.

The rearrangement links TRBV10-3 to TRBJ1-2, with 10 bases that match TRBD1. V shed 8 bases and J 8 bases; nucleotides not matched to a gene: 11. CDR1 ENHRY and CDR2 SYGVKD come from the germline V gene. The CDR3 totals 14 residues. The CDR3 nucleotides read TGTGCCATCTGGACAGGGGGAACGGTTGACGGCTACACCTTC. It yields the protein CAIWTGGTVDGYTF.